This T cell receptor beta chain was captured by sequencing in a study of blood T cell repertoires in COVID-19. Study context: Both acute and convalescent COVID-19 samples were obtained from the United States, Italy and Spain. T cells, B-cell-depleted T cells, or PBMCs supplied cDNA or gDNA.

Trimming left V 1 base short and J 6 bases short, with 16 bases between. The CDR3 spans 15 residues. Germline V CDR1 and CDR2: SGHDN, FVKESK. Study processing details: Reference gene primer amplification gave estimated nucleated cell counts. Using immunoSEQ multiplex PCR, the repertoire was profiled, and TCRdb retains in-frame clones only, with some absent. V, J and clone size are taken as reported in that table, and D and trimming were inferred from the DNA itself. The data hold approximately 220,000 clones, with roughly 80% observed a single time. This TCR came from a woman older than 75 with acute or convalescent COVID-19. Sequenced material: peripheral blood. The chain is built from TRBV14 and TRBJ2-7; D perhaps matches TRBD2 (6 bases). The DNA for the CDR3 is TGTGCCAGCAGCCAAGCGGAGGGTCGGGCGTCCGAGCAGTACTTC. This encodes CASSQAEGRASEQYF.